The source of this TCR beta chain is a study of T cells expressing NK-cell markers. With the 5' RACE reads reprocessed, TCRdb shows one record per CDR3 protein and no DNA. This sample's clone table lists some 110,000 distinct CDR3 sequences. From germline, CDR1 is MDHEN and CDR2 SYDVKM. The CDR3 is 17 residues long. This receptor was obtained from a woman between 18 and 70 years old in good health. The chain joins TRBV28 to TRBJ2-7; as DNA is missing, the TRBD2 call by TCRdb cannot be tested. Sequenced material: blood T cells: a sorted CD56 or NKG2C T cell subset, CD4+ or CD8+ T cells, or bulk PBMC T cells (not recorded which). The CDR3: CASSLPPRPSGHYEQYF. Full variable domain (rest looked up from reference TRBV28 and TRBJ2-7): DVKVTQSSRYLVKRTGEKVFLECVQDMDHENMFWYRQDPGLGLRLIYFSYDVKMKEKGDIPEGYSVSREKKERFSLILESASTNQTSMYLCASSLPPRPSGHYEQYFGPGTRLTVT.